One and the same sample provided the 21 T cell receptor beta chains below, sequenced in a study of post-analysis software for immune sequencing data. Study-level findings and limits: TRBV5-6, TRBV5-1 and TRBV20-1 belonged to a set of about 5 TRBV segments that were more frequent in patients than controls.

No antigen is known for these receptors. The TCR beta cDNA libraries carried unique molecular identifiers. TCRdb processed the PCR reads anew with MiXCR; each CDR3 protein has one entry. Counted here are about half a million distinct CDR3 sequences, roughly 34% occurring once; the ten biggest clones make up about 6%. What was sequenced was blood. These TCRs come from a girl aged 2 to 17 with multiple sclerosis.

This clonotype was seen only a few times. This sequence joins TRBV5-1 and TRBJ2-7, with no clear D. The germline V and J ends were trimmed by 4 bases and 1 base, with 9 bases remaining between them. The germline CDR1 and CDR2 sequences are SGHRS and YFSETQ. This CDR3 spans 13 amino acids. The CDR3 coding sequence is TGCGCCAGCAGCCCGTCCACGTCCTACGAGCAGTACTTC. Amino acids: CASSPSTSYEQYF.

This clonotype was recorded only once. This chain links TRBV3-1 with TRBJ2-5; D might be TRBD2 (5 bases). Germline V gene data show CDR1 as LGHDT and CDR2 as YNNKEL (reference sequence). Trimming stripped 4 bases from V and 3 bases from J, with 12 bases between. This CDR3 comprises 14 residues. CDR3 nucleotides: TGTGCCAGCAGCCCCAAGCGGTCCGAAGAGACCCAGTACTTC. Translating it yields CASSPKRSEETQYF.

There are a few counts of this clonotype. The chain couples TRBV4-1 to TRBJ2-5, with TRBD1 identical over 7 bases. Germline V CDR1 and CDR2: MGHRA, YSYEKL. J was trimmed by 2 bases and V by 6 bases; bases with no gene match: 12. The CDR3 covers 16 residues. As DNA, the CDR3 is TGCGCCAGCAGGAACCTTATGAGACAGGGACAAGAGACCCAGTACTTC. Amino acid sequence: CASRNLMRQGQETQYF.

V gene TRBV6-1 combines with J gene TRBJ1-5; D is ambiguous. Germline V CDR1 and CDR2: MNHNS, SASEGT. CDR3 length equals 15 residues. Trimming left V 2 bases short and J 4 bases short, with 12 bases between. CDR3 loop: CASSEQDVGNQPQHF. Here the CDR3 DNA reads TGTGCCAGCAGTGAACAAGACGTAGGGAATCAGCCCCAGCATTTT.

The chain uses TRBV20-1 and TRBJ1-1; perhaps TRBD1 as D (5 bases). Looked up from germline, CDR1 is DFQATT and CDR2 is SNEGSKA (reference sequence). Trimming cost V 3 bases and J 10 bases, with 12 bases left between them. The CDR3 sequence is 11 residues long. The CDR3 coding sequence is TGCAGTGCTAGGACCGGGACGGTAGCTTTCTTT. This encodes CSARTGTVAFF.

This clonotype was found once. This sequence joins TRBV7-2 and TRBJ2-1, with 8 bases fitting TRBD2. Trimming removed 2 bases from V and 3 bases from J; junction bases left unmatched: 6. Germline CDR1 is SGHTA and CDR2 is FQGNSA. This CDR3 comprises 16 residues. CDR3 nucleotide sequence: TGTGCCAGCAGCTTAAATCTAGCGGGCAGCTACAATGAGCAGTTCTTC. Its translation: CASSLNLAGSYNEQFF.

The chain employs TRBV5-1 and TRBJ2-1, with D possibly TRBD2 on 7 matching bases. CDR3 length: 15 residues. Trimming took off 4 bases at V and 1 base at J, with 12 bases between the two ends. CDR1 and CDR2 (germline): SGHRS, YFSETQ. In DNA form, the CDR3 reads TGCGCCAGCAGCGGAGGGGGGGCTTCCTACAATGAGCAGTTCTTC. Residues: CASSGGGASYNEQFF.

The V call is TRBV15, the J call TRBJ1-2; 9 bases are shared with TRBD1. Per germline, CDR1 LNHNV and CDR2 YYDKDF (reference sequence). The CDR3 is made up of 15 amino acids. V lost 2 bases and J lost 5; bases outside the gene matches: 6. This CDR3 reads CATSRPGQGNYGYTF. CDR3 bases: TGTGCCACCAGCAGACCGGGACAGGGAAATTATGGCTACACCTTC. Full variable domain (missing parts from reference TRBV15 and TRBJ1-2): DAMVIQNPRYQVTQFGKPVTLSCSQTLNHNVMYWYQQKSSQAPKLLFHYYDKDFNNEADTPDNFQSRRPNTSFCFLDIRSPGLGDTAMYLCATSRPGQGNYGYTFGSGTRLTVV.

The rearrangement uses TRBV7-8 and TRBJ2-5; 10 nucleotides agree with TRBD2. Germline assignment: CDR1 SGHVS and CDR2 FQNEAQ. Unmatched junction bases numbered 11, after V lost 3 bases and J lost 13 bases. The CDR3 sequence is 14 residues long. CDR3 DNA sequence: TGTGCCAGCAGCTTCGTACTAGCGGGGCCAGCTGGGTACTTC. Its protein is CASSFVLAGPAGYF.

The genes are TRBV29-1 and TRBJ2-3, with D possibly called TRBD1 or TRBD2 (5 bases each). The CDR3 extends over 13 amino acids. V was shortened by 3 bases and J by 0 bases, with 7 bases between the two germline ends. Germline CDR1 and CDR2: SQVTM and ANQGSEA. This CDR3 is CSVDGDSTDTQYF. The CDR3 nucleotides are TGCAGCGTTGATGGGGACAGCACAGATACGCAGTATTTT.

This clonotype was seen at least ten times. The chain employs TRBV5-1 and TRBJ2-1, with TRBD1 as a possible D gene (6 bases). Per germline, CDR1 SGHRS and CDR2 YFSETQ. The CDR3 totals 13 residues. V was cut by 2 bases and J by 8 bases, with 11 bases left in between. CDR3: CASSLGQKDEQFF. CDR3 nucleotides: TGCGCCAGCAGCTTAGGACAGAAGGATGAGCAGTTCTTC.

This clonotype has just a few counts. The chain is built from TRBV6-2 or TRBV6-3 and TRBJ2-3; tentative D call: TRBD2 (6 bases). The CDR3 length is 16 residues. V lost 7 bases and J lost 2, with 19 bases in between. CDR1 is MNHEY and CDR2 is SVGEGT in the germline V gene. In nucleotides, the CDR3 is TGTGCCAGCAAGGGGTTTCGCGGGGCTCTCACAGATACGCAGTATTTT. Its translation: CASKGFRGALTDTQYF.

This clonotype was seen only a few times. This chain links TRBV15 with TRBJ2-5; a possible D gene is TRBD1 (6 bases). The CDR3 has 12 residues. Trimming took off 6 bases at V and 5 bases at J, with 10 bases between the two ends. The germline V gene has CDR1 LNHNV and CDR2 YYDKDF (reference sequence). The CDR3 DNA reads as TGTGCCACCAGAGCAGGGGCTGAGACCCAGTACTTC. It encodes CATRAGAETQYF.

This clonotype was counted only a few times. This chain links TRBV12-3 or TRBV12-4 with TRBJ1-2, with TRBD1 matching 7 bases. Trimming at V came to 5 bases and at J to 4 bases, leaving 10 bases not matched to a gene. The CDR3 extends over 15 amino acids. CDR3 amino acids: CASSLDPPGGYGYTF. DNA of the CDR3: TGTGCCAGCAGTCTCGACCCTCCAGGGGGCTATGGCTACACCTTC.

The chain employs TRBV7-9 and TRBJ2-6, with 10 bases aligning to TRBD1. After removal of 1 base from V and 2 bases from J, the junction contained 5 bases not matched to a gene. Germline V gene lookup returns CDR1 SEHNR and CDR2 FQNEAQ (reference sequence). The CDR3 is 18 amino acids. The chain's CDR3 is CASSLEDRGGAGANVLTF. CDR3 DNA: TGTGCCAGCAGCTTAGAGGACAGGGGGGGCGCTGGGGCCAACGTCCTGACTTTC.

The chain has TRBV20-1 and TRBJ1-5; D not resolved. Germline CDR1 and CDR2: DFQATT and SNEGSKA (reference sequence). This CDR3 spans 12 amino acids. Trimming removed 3 bases at V and 5 bases at J, with 8 bases between. Here the CDR3 reads CSAREGDQPQHF. CDR3 nucleotide sequence: TGCAGTGCTAGGGAAGGAGATCAGCCCCAGCATTTT.

This clonotype was counted only a few times. The V and J genes are TRBV4-1 and TRBJ2-1; D may be TRBD2 (6 bases). The V end was cut by 1 base, the J end by 6 bases, with 13 bases between. The CDR3 contains 15 residues. Germline values: CDR1 MGHRA, CDR2 YSYEKL. The CDR3 region has the DNA TGCGCCAGCAGCCAAGGCCCAGGGAGGTCCAATGAGCAGTTCTTC. Translated: CASSQGPGRSNEQFF.

This clonotype turned up a few times. The chain uses TRBV20-1 and TRBJ1-5; 8 positions agree with TRBD1. Trimming removed 2 bases from V and 0 bases from J; junction bases left unmatched: 6. The CDR3 sequence is 16 residues long. The germline CDR1 and CDR2 sequences are DFQATT and SNEGSKA (reference sequence). The CDR3, as DNA: TGCAGTGCTAGACAGGGGGCTCATTATAGCAATCAGCCCCAGCATTTT. Its protein product is CSARQGAHYSNQPQHF.

This sequence joins TRBV21-1 and TRBJ2-5; the table names TRBD1, a call not compared with the DNA. TRBV21-1 counts as a pseudogene. The CDR3 is 16 residues long. The CDR3 region is CASSKGTARGRETQYF. The CDR3 DNA follows: TGTGCCAGCAGCAAAGGGACAGCCCGAGGTCGAGAGACCCAGTACTTC.

DNA for the CDR3: TGTGCCAGCTCACCGCCGACAGGGAGGGTATCAAATGAGCAGTTCTTC. This codes for CASSPPTGRVSNEQFF. The V and J genes are TRBV18 and TRBJ2-1; D possibly matches TRBD1 or TRBD2 (7 bases each). This CDR3 region has 16 residues. Trimming stripped 3 bases from V and 7 bases from J, with 19 bases between. The germline V gene has CDR1 KGHSH and CDR2 LQKENI.

This clonotype was detected only a few times. CDR3 loop: CATSKTGRSEKLFF. Written as DNA, the CDR3 is TGTGCCACCAGTAAGACAGGGAGAAGTGAAAAACTGTTTTTT. This rearrangement joins TRBV24-1 to TRBJ1-4; 7 positions match TRBD1. This CDR3 has 14 amino acids. CDR1 KGHDR and CDR2 SFDVKD come from the germline V gene. V shed 6 bases, J shed 7 bases, and the junction held 7 bases outside the gene matches.